This T cell receptor (beta chain) is from a study of regulatory T cells in long-lasting Graves disease. Study-level results: Thyroid tissue was not studied; only peripheral blood was.

This clonotype appeared a few times. Its specificity is unknown. Losses at the gene ends were 8 bases for V and 0 bases for J; bases not matched to a gene: 7. This CDR3 region has 15 residues. CDR1 SGDLS and CDR2 YYNGEE come from the germline V gene. Arm-PCR of CDR3 regions and iRepertoire HTBI primers were used to build TCR beta libraries. Each CDR3 protein is one row after TCRdb ran MiXCR on the multiplex PCR reads. The sample records 680,000 or so distinct CDR3 sequences, 15% to 20% being singletons. Time point indicated: newly diagnosed GD, antithyroid drugs for less than 3 months. TCR sequences were obtained from RNA taken from PBMCs. In this cohort, patients came from an endocrinology department located in Xi'an, China. The same data also contributed to another study, on T cells in Graves' hyperthyroidism and ophthalmopathy. As reported in that work: A 13 V-J signature model discriminated ophthalmopathy versus stable hyperthyroidism.

Sequenced here: peripheral blood mononuclear cells (PBMCs), sampled at new diagnosis, from a patient treated with antithyroid drugs. The source of this sequence is a woman in her 30s with Graves disease. The J gene is TRBJ2-1, the V gene TRBV9, with 8 bases fitting TRBD2. CDR3: CARHIAGFSYNEQFF. The CDR3 DNA reads as TGTGCCAGGCATATAGCGGGGTTCTCCTACAATGAGCAGTTCTTC.